These 25 T cell receptor beta chains were all obtained from the same sample, sequenced in a study of early stage breast cancer tumors (TCRdb year 2017). Library preparation was by the immunoSEQ multiplex PCR assay. The immuneACCESS repertoire file appears here via TCRdb, limited to in-frame rearrangements. These files lack a portion of the clones; in checked studies, under half of the deficit traces to unresolved V genes, and the cause of the others is not known. The sample table lists around 40,000 clones, 70% to 80% of them with a count of one. The ten largest account for about 7% of the sample. Specimen: blood. All receptors come from a person between 55 and 69 years old with breast cancer.

The J gene is TRBJ1-1, the V gene TRBV6-1; a weak D match, TRBD1 (5 bases). From germline, CDR1 is MNHNS and CDR2 SASEGT. Trimming took off 9 bases at V and 1 base at J, with 15 bases between the two ends. The CDR3 spans 14 residues. In DNA form, the CDR3 reads TGTGCCAGTAGCCGTGCGACAGCGAACACTGAAGCTTTCTTT. This codes for CASSRATANTEAFF.

The rearrangement links TRBV6-6 to TRBJ1-4; 9 bases map to TRBD1. This CDR3 has 15 amino acids. Germline values: CDR1 MNHNY, CDR2 SVGAGI (reference sequence). The V gene end was trimmed by 6 bases and the J gene end by 8 bases; junction bases not matched to a gene: 10. As DNA, the CDR3 is TGTGCCAGCAGCAAGAGTGGGACAGGGAAAGAAAAACTGTTTTTT. This encodes CASSKSGTGKEKLFF.

J is TRBJ1-2 and V is TRBV10-3; D might be TRBD1 (5 bases). The CDR3 is 15 residues long. CDR1 is ENHRY, CDR2 SYGVKD, per germline. V was cut by 6 bases and J by 0 bases, with 14 bases left in between. The CDR3 here is CAIRLGANANYGYTF. CDR3 sequence (DNA): TGTGCCATCAGGTTAGGGGCGAACGCTAACTATGGCTACACCTTC.

The gene calls are TRBV5-8 and TRBJ1-1, with D perhaps TRBD1 (6 bases). V shed 5 bases and J shed 3 bases, with 32 bases lying between them. Germline values: CDR1 SGHTS, CDR2 YDEGEE. The CDR3 runs to 20 residues. The CDR3 DNA sequence: TGTGCCAGCAGTCCCGACAGGCCAAGCCTCCGGAAGCTAAGGGACACTGAAGCTTTCTTT. Translation: CASSPDRPSLRKLRDTEAFF.

The chain is built from TRBV6-1 and TRBJ2-7; 9 bases match TRBD2. This CDR3 is built from 13 residues. Germline CDR1 MNHNS, CDR2 SASEGT. V dropped 6 bases and J dropped 0; count of bases not matched to a gene: 0. The CDR3 protein is CASRTSGSYEQYF. The CDR3 bases are TGTGCCAGCAGGACTAGCGGCTCCTACGAGCAGTACTTC.

This clone has only a few counts. This sequence joins TRBV12-5 and TRBJ2-7, with a weak D call TRBD1 (6 bases). CDR1 and CDR2 from the germline V gene are LGHNT and FRNRAP. The V end was cut by 4 bases, the J end by 0 bases, with 16 bases between. This CDR3 comprises 16 residues. The CDR3 sequence: CASGWVTGTISYEQYF. The CDR3 DNA follows: TGTGCTAGTGGTTGGGTAACCGGGACAATCTCCTACGAGCAGTACTTC.

Only a few counts were recorded for this clone. The J gene is TRBJ2-3, the V gene TRBV10-2; D not certain. V lost 6 bases and J lost 6, with 10 bases in between. CDR3 length: 12 residues. CDR1 is WSHSY, CDR2 SAAADI, per germline. The CDR3 coding sequence is TGCGCCAGCAGGCCTCAGACGGATACGCAGTATTTT. It translates to CASRPQTDTQYF.

This clone came up a few times. The V call is TRBV7-9, the J call TRBJ2-3; D gene unclear. This CDR3 region has 14 residues. Germline lookup yields CDR1 SEHNR and CDR2 FQNEAQ (reference sequence). V gave up 1 base and J gave up 5 bases, with 10 bases separating them. CDR3 amino acids: CASSLEKKGDTQYF. The DNA of the CDR3 is TGTGCCAGCAGCTTAGAAAAAAAGGGAGATACGCAGTATTTT.

The chain's CDR3 is CASSESGRMQPQHF. The CDR3 bases are TGTGCCAGCAGTGAATCAGGGAGGATGCAGCCCCAGCATTTT. The rearrangement joins TRBV25-1 to TRBJ1-5, with D maybe TRBD1 (5 bases). The germline V gene encodes CDR1 MGHDK and CDR2 SYGVNS. V was shortened by 1 base and J by 7 bases, with 11 bases between the two germline ends. CDR3 length equals 14 residues. The variable domain in full, with the rest retrieved from reference TRBV25-1 and TRBJ1-5, is EADIYQTPRYLVIGTGKKITLECSQTMGHDKMYWYQQDPGMELHLIHYSYGVNSTEKGDLSSESTVSRIRTEHFPLTLESARPSHTSQYLCASSESGRMQPQHFGDGTRLSIL.

This clone has a handful of counts. V gene TRBV27 combines with J gene TRBJ1-1; D uncertain. Germline-derived CDR1 and CDR2 are MNHEY and SMNVEV (reference sequence). V dropped 5 bases and J dropped 5 bases, with 12 bases sitting between them. CDR3 length: 13 residues. The CDR3 sequence: CASSIATRTEAFF. The CDR3 DNA follows: TGTGCCAGCAGTATCGCGACCAGGACTGAAGCTTTCTTT.

The table lists this clone with a count of one. This sequence joins TRBV18 and TRBJ1-5, with D possibly being TRBD1 (5 bases). The CDR3 runs 16 residues. Looked up from germline, CDR1 is KGHSH and CDR2 is LQKENI. V was pared by 2 bases and J by 4 bases, with 15 bases between. CDR3 nucleotides: TGTGCCAGCTCACCAGTGGTTGGGGCTGGGAATCAGCCCCAGCATTTT. Translated: CASSPVVGAGNQPQHF.

The chain combines TRBV6-1 with TRBJ1-3; D possibly corresponds to TRBD1 (6 bases). With 6 bases removed from V and 1 base from J, the gap between germline ends came to 13 bases. Germline CDR1 and CDR2: MNHNS and SASEGT. This CDR3 spans 15 amino acids. CDR3 coding DNA: TGTGCCAGCAGCTTACTACAGGGATCTGGAAACACCATATATTTT. Translated: CASSLLQGSGNTIYF.

The rearrangement links TRBV29-1 to TRBJ2-7; no clear D gene. With 4 bases removed from V and 0 bases from J, the gap between germline ends came to 13 bases. The CDR3 has 14 amino acids. Germline V gives CDR1 SQVTM, CDR2 ANQGSEA. The CDR3: CSVVVRLSSYEQYF. The DNA for the CDR3 is TGCAGCGTTGTCGTGCGTCTGAGCTCCTACGAGCAGTACTTC.

This chain joins TRBV7-2 and TRBJ2-7; D is uncertain. The V gene's germline CDR1 is SGHTA and CDR2 FQGNSA. Trimming cost V 1 base and J 5 bases, with 9 bases left between them. The CDR3 has 13 residues. For the CDR3, the DNA is TGTGCCAGCAGCTTAGTATCACAGAACGAGCAGTACTTC. Amino acid sequence: CASSLVSQNEQYF.

This chain uses TRBV19 with TRBJ1-1; D ambiguous. With 3 bases removed from V and 5 bases from J, the gap between germline ends came to 7 bases. This CDR3 contains 12 residues. Germline lookup yields CDR1 LNHDA and CDR2 SQIVND (reference sequence). The CDR3 loop is CASSIWGTEAFF. CDR3 in DNA: TGTGCCAGTAGTATCTGGGGAACTGAAGCTTTCTTT.

This clone showed up just a few times. V is TRBV28 and J is TRBJ2-7; 10 nucleotides match TRBD2. The ends lost 5 bases at V and 2 bases at J; junction bases unmatched: 18. The CDR3 is made up of 19 amino acids. Germline values: CDR1 MDHEN, CDR2 SYDVKM. CDR3 protein: CASSRFLGLAEEGAYEQYF. The CDR3 DNA reads as TGTGCCAGCAGTCGCTTTCTTGGACTAGCGGAGGAGGGGGCCTACGAGCAGTACTTC.

V and J are TRBV13 and TRBJ2-5; TRBD1 agrees at 7 bases. The CDR3 is 13 amino acids. CDR1 and CDR2 from the germline V gene are PRHDT and FYEKMQ (reference sequence). V was pared by 5 bases and J by 6 bases, with 6 bases of the junction left unmatched. Here the CDR3 DNA reads TGTGCCAGCAGCCCGACAGGGACGAAGACCCAGTACTTC. Amino acids: CASSPTGTKTQYF.

This chain joins TRBV29-1 and TRBJ2-3, with 7 bases that match TRBD1. The V gene's germline CDR1 is SQVTM and CDR2 ANQGSEA. CDR3 length: 13 residues. J gave up 11 bases and V 4 bases, and 12 bases lay outside the gene matches. The CDR3 DNA reads TGCAGCGTTGGACAGGGTTTCGGTTTGGGGCAGTATTTT. As protein: CSVGQGFGLGQYF.

V usage is TRBV5-4 and J usage is TRBJ1-2; TRBD1 matches at 10 bases. The CDR3 totals 13 residues. J gave up 8 bases and V 4 bases, and 5 bases lay outside the gene matches. CDR1 SGHNT and CDR2 YYREEE come from the germline V gene (reference sequence). CDR3 nucleotides: TGTGCCAGCAGCCCGGGACAGGGGTTAGGCTACACCTTC. This sequence encodes CASSPGQGLGYTF.

The sample holds one count of this clone. The chain combines TRBV9 with TRBJ2-3, with D possibly being TRBD1 or TRBD2 (6 bases each). The CDR3 sequence is 15 residues long. Per the germline V gene, CDR1 is SGDLS and CDR2 is YYNGEE. V lost 4 bases and J lost 5, with 17 bases in between. The CDR3 nucleotides are TGTGCCAGCAGCACGAGTGGGGGCGGGGTAGATACGCAGTATTTT. Amino acid sequence: CASSTSGGGVDTQYF.

The rearrangement links TRBV9 to TRBJ2-1, with TRBD2 identical over 7 bases. V lost 0 bases, J lost 4 bases, and 7 bases stayed unmatched. The CDR3 totals 16 residues. Germline V lookup: CDR1 SGDLS, CDR2 YYNGEE. CDR3 protein: CASSVASGTTYNEQFF. In DNA form, the CDR3 reads TGTGCCAGCAGCGTAGCCTCCGGGACTACTTACAATGAGCAGTTCTTC.

The V and J genes are TRBV29-1 and TRBJ2-7; D might be TRBD2 (6 bases). This CDR3 region has 8 residues. V was pared by 7 bases and J by 12 bases, with 10 bases between. Germline loops: CDR1 SQVTM, CDR2 ANQGSEA. The CDR3 DNA is TGCAGCGGGGGACTGGGGTACTTC. Its protein product is CSGGLGYF.

This clone was observed a handful of times. The germline gene is not matched at one end of the junction; a read error may be the cause. This CDR3 is CASSLELRGQAPIF. The CDR3 DNA reads TGTGCCAGCAGCTTAGAGCTGCGGGGACAGGCCCCGATCTTC. This sequence joins TRBV11-2 and TRBJ2-7, with 8 bases identical to TRBD1. This CDR3 is 14 amino acids long. CDR1 is SGHAT and CDR2 is FQNNGV in the germline V gene.

This rearrangement joins TRBV28 to TRBJ1-5, with 9 nucleotides matching TRBD1. From germline, CDR1 is MDHEN and CDR2 SYDVKM. The V gene end was trimmed by 4 bases and the J gene end by 4 bases; junction bases not matched to a gene: 8. This CDR3 comprises 16 residues. The CDR3 spells CASSSQGARTNQPQHF. CDR3 nucleotide sequence: TGTGCCAGCAGTTCACAGGGGGCGCGGACTAATCAGCCCCAGCATTTT.

The chain recombines TRBV13 with TRBJ2-7; 7 bases map to TRBD1. The CDR3 length is 15 residues. J lost 0 bases, V lost 0 bases, and 2 bases had no gene match. The germline CDR1 and CDR2 sequences are PRHDT and FYEKMQ (reference sequence). Here the CDR3 reads CASSLGGQSSYEQYF. CDR3 DNA sequence: TGTGCCAGCAGCTTAGGGGGACAGAGCTCCTACGAGCAGTACTTC.